This TCR beta chain was captured in a study of cytomegalovirus exposure and HLA in healthy donors. Use of 60 Vbeta and 13 Jbeta primers characterized the PCR. Libraries were prepared by immunoSEQ multiplex PCR; TCRdb keeps only in-frame clonotypes and omits some of them. The sample carries about 160,000 clones, 70% to 80% recorded once. Study findings and constraints: Some highly shared sequence variants likely arose as a pipeline artifact. Presence/absence analyses took donor sequencing depth as roughly uniform.

A note on this clone: Its target is not known.

The sequenced sample consisted of PBMCs. This receptor was obtained from a man aged 45-60 years in good health and CMV-seropositive.

This CDR3 reads CASSMFFQRSIVYGYTF. The CDR3 DNA reads as TGTGCCAGTAGTATGTTCTTCCAACGCTCAATAGTCTATGGCTACACCTTC. J is TRBJ1-2 and V is TRBV19; D gene ambiguous. V lost 3 bases and J 4 bases, leaving 21 bases between the germline ends. The germline V gene has CDR1 LNHDA and CDR2 SQIVND (reference sequence). CDR3 size: 17 residues.